One and the same sample provided the 14 T cell receptor beta chains below, sequenced in a study of shared clonotypes between healthy human individuals (dated by TCRdb to the early 2020s). Library preparation used the immunoSEQ multiplex PCR assay. TCRdb obtained this table from immuneACCESS and retained in-frame rearrangements with V and J assigned. These tables miss some clones; where compared with another copy, unresolved V genes account for less than half of the shortfall, and the remainder is unexplained. The sample records roughly 1.4 million clones, about 98.5% of which are singletons. About 0.34% of the sample goes to the ten largest clones. The sequencing sample was made of naive CD4+ T cells sorted from blood. Per the publication, the cell subset or site label means: CD45RA+ positively selected. Receptors were obtained from a man aged 25 to 40 in good health.

For the CDR3, the DNA is TGCGCCAGCAGCAGCGACAGGGCTAGGGGCTACGAGCAGTACTTC. Its protein is CASSSDRARGYEQYF. The rearrangement uses TRBV5-1 and TRBJ2-7; TRBD1 agrees at 7 bases. Germline V gives CDR1 SGHRS, CDR2 YFSETQ. The CDR3 has 15 residues. Trimming at V came to 4 bases and at J to 3 bases, leaving 10 bases not matched to a gene.

The genes are TRBV14 and TRBJ2-7; a possible D gene is TRBD2 (5 bases). The CDR3 is 13 residues long. CDR1 and CDR2 from the germline V gene are SGHDN and FVKESK. Trimming left V 5 bases short and J 9 bases short, with 17 bases between. The CDR3 coding sequence is TGTGCCAGCAGCACAGCGGAGCTAACGGGGCAGTACTTC. Amino acid sequence: CASSTAELTGQYF.

CDR3 nucleotides: TGTGCCAGCAGCGGCGTGGGACTGGAGGAGACCCAGTACTTC. This sequence encodes CASSGVGLEETQYF. The rearrangement joins TRBV5-4 to TRBJ2-5, with D possibly TRBD2 on 6 matching bases. This CDR3 contains 14 residues. V was cut by 4 bases and J by 5 bases, with 15 bases left in between. Germline assignment: CDR1 SGHNT and CDR2 YYREEE (reference sequence).

This chain joins TRBV7-9 and TRBJ2-3, with TRBD1 identical over 12 bases. CDR3 length: 15 residues. J lost 4 bases, V lost 7 bases, and 6 bases had no gene match. Germline CDR1 reads SEHNR; CDR2 reads FQNEAQ (reference sequence). For the CDR3, the DNA is TGTGCCAGCAACCTTGGGACAGGGGGCGCAGATACGCAGTATTTT. It is translated as CASNLGTGGADTQYF.

The rearrangement joins TRBV5-6 to TRBJ2-5; D call uncertain. The germline V gene has CDR1 SGHDT and CDR2 YYEEEE. Trimming pared 4 bases from V and 3 bases from J, leaving 13 bases between. The CDR3 sequence is 14 residues long. The chain's CDR3 is CASSGGWSEETQYF. CDR3 coding DNA: TGTGCCAGCAGCGGCGGTTGGAGCGAAGAGACCCAGTACTTC.

A word on this clone: The germline gene is not matched at one end of the junction; a read error may be the cause. The chain has TRBV16 and TRBJ1-5; D is unresolved. The CDR3 loop spans 13 amino acids. Germline values: CDR1 KGHSY, CDR2 FQNENV. Written as DNA, the CDR3 is TGTGCCAGCAGCCAAGATAGCAACCAGCCCCAGCATTTT. This translates into CASSQDSNQPQHF.

The chain has TRBV5-1 and TRBJ2-3; the match to TRBD2 covers 11 bases. Trimming at V came to 5 bases and at J to 3 bases, leaving 5 bases not matched to a gene. Germline V gives CDR1 SGHRS, CDR2 YFSETQ. This CDR3 spans 15 amino acids. The CDR3 DNA reads TGCGCCAGCAGTACTAGCGGGAGTTCGACAGATACGCAGTATTTT. Its protein product is CASSTSGSSTDTQYF.

The chain recombines TRBV18 with TRBJ2-3; D is undetermined. Germline-derived CDR1 and CDR2 are KGHSH and LQKENI. The CDR3 spans 16 residues. Trimming removed 1 base at V and 4 bases at J, with 15 bases between. CDR3 loop: CASSPLIGARPDTQYF. CDR3 sequence (DNA): TGTGCCAGCTCACCACTCATCGGCGCTCGTCCAGATACGCAGTATTTT.

The V gene is TRBV7-8, the J gene TRBJ2-1; D is possibly TRBD1 or TRBD2 (5 bases each). The V gene's germline CDR1 is SGHVS and CDR2 FQNEAQ. With 7 bases removed from V and 5 bases from J, the gap between germline ends came to 15 bases. CDR3 length equals 14 residues. The CDR3 is CASTPRDGNNEQFF. As DNA, the CDR3 is TGTGCCAGCACCCCCCGGGACGGCAACAATGAGCAGTTCTTC.

This chain's CDR3 is CASSWTSGSTDTQYF. The CDR3 coding sequence is TGTGCCAGCAGCTGGACTAGCGGGAGCACAGATACGCAGTATTTT. This chain connects TRBV7-3 to TRBJ2-3, with TRBD2 matching 11 bases. V shed 4 bases, J shed 0 bases, and the junction held 0 bases outside the gene matches. Germline V gives CDR1 SGHTA, CDR2 FQGTGA. This CDR3 spans 15 amino acids.

Worth noting for this clone: Different DNA sequences within this sample yield the same CDR3. V gene TRBV5-1 combines with J gene TRBJ2-2; 7 positions match TRBD1. The V gene's germline CDR1 is SGHRS and CDR2 YFSETQ. The CDR3 loop spans 15 amino acids. Trimming took 4 bases from V and 2 from J; bases not matched to a gene: 5. The CDR3: CASSRGTANTGELFF. The CDR3 region has the DNA TGCGCCAGCAGCCGTGGGACAGCTAACACCGGGGAGCTGTTTTTT.

V gene TRBV29-1 combines with J gene TRBJ1-2; 7 positions agree with TRBD1. Per germline, CDR1 SQVTM and CDR2 ANQGSEA. The CDR3 is made up of 13 amino acids. V shed 6 bases and J 2 bases; nucleotides not matched to a gene: 6. The CDR3 DNA is TGCAGCGTGACGGGACAGTACAACTATGGCTACACCTTC. It translates to CSVTGQYNYGYTF.

V usage is TRBV11-3 and J usage is TRBJ1-3; possible D gene TRBD1, 5 bases. This CDR3 comprises 15 residues. Trimming took off 5 bases at V and 0 bases at J, with 11 bases between the two ends. CDR1 is SGHNT, CDR2 YENEEA, per germline. In DNA form, the CDR3 reads TGTGCCAGCAGCCTGGGACGGACCTCTGGAAACACCATATATTTT. The encoded protein is CASSLGRTSGNTIYF.

V usage is TRBV11-2 and J usage is TRBJ2-7; 9 nucleotides line up with TRBD2. V dropped 5 bases and J dropped 2; count of bases not matched to a gene: 7. CDR3 length: 15 residues. Germline-derived CDR1 and CDR2 are SGHAT and FQNNGV. The CDR3 DNA reads TGTGCCAGCAGCCCTCTAGCGGGGATTACCTACGAGCAGTACTTC. It codes for CASSPLAGITYEQYF.